The 20 T cell receptor beta chains below all came from one sample that was sequenced in a study of T cells in Graves' hyperthyroidism and ophthalmopathy. TCR beta CDR3 region amplification was performed from RNA transcripts. The HTBI primer set served for first-round RT-PCR of the TCR CDR3. TCRdb recomputed calls from the multiplex PCR reads with MiXCR, one row per CDR3 protein. The sample gives about 420,000 distinct CDR3 sequences, around 15% of which show up once; 5.3% is in the top ten. The sample was blood. The origin of the receptors is a young woman with Graves' hyperthyroidism.

This clonotype was picked up many times. The J gene is TRBJ2-7, the V gene TRBV13; 7 nucleotides agree with TRBD1. Trimming removed 5 bases from V and 1 base from J; junction bases left unmatched: 8. Germline lookup yields CDR1 PRHDT and CDR2 FYEKMQ (reference sequence). The CDR3 consists of 15 residues. DNA for the CDR3: TGTGCCAGCAGCCCTAACCACAGGGGTTCCTACGAGCAGTACTTC. It encodes CASSPNHRGSYEQYF.

This clonotype has only a few counts. V usage is TRBV19 and J usage is TRBJ2-1, with D perhaps matching TRBD2 (5 bases). Trimming took 6 bases from V and 4 from J, leaving 13 bases between them. The CDR3 contains 14 residues. In germline, CDR1 is LNHDA, CDR2 SQIVND (reference sequence). CDR3 loop: CASSGETQYNEQFF. CDR3 DNA: TGTGCCAGTAGCGGGGAGACCCAGTACAATGAGCAGTTCTTC.

This clonotype was seen ten or more times. The V and J genes are TRBV6-1 and TRBJ1-4, with 8 bases that match TRBD1. Looked up from germline, CDR1 is MNHNS and CDR2 is SASEGT. The V gene end was trimmed by 5 bases and the J gene end by 7 bases; junction bases not matched to a gene: 6. The CDR3 consists of 14 residues. The CDR3 region has the DNA TGTGCCAGCAGTTGGGACAGGAGACGTGAAAAACTGTTTTTT. As protein: CASSWDRRREKLFF.

There are many counts of this clonotype. CDR3: CASSPPKVGEQFF. CDR3 in DNA: TGTGCCAGCTCACCCCCTAAAGTGGGTGAGCAGTTCTTC. The chain links TRBV18 to TRBJ2-1, with D unclear. Trimming took 3 bases from V and 9 from J, leaving 12 bases between them. Per germline, CDR1 KGHSH and CDR2 LQKENI. This CDR3 has 13 amino acids.

The rearrangement joins TRBV10-3 to TRBJ2-1; 9 nucleotides align to TRBD2. Germline values: CDR1 ENHRY, CDR2 SYGVKD. The CDR3 spans 16 residues. Losses at the gene ends were 3 bases for V and 6 bases for J; bases not matched to a gene: 9. DNA for the CDR3: TGTGCCATCAGTGAATCAGCGGGAGGTCGGACCAATGAGCAGTTCTTC. This encodes CAISESAGGRTNEQFF.

There are many counts of this clonotype. The CDR3 bases are TGTGCCAGCAGTGTGACTAGCGTTCTCTCCTACGAGCAGTACTTC. It yields the protein CASSVTSVLSYEQYF. The chain recombines TRBV27 with TRBJ2-7; 8 positions match TRBD2. The germline gives CDR1 MNHEY, CDR2 SMNVEV (reference sequence). The CDR3 totals 15 residues. Germline trimming cut 5 bases from V and 0 bases from J; bases unmatched to any gene: 6.

The rearrangement uses TRBV28 and TRBJ2-2; tentatively, D is TRBD2 (5 bases). V was trimmed by 4 bases and J by 1 base, leaving 10 bases between them. This CDR3 spans 15 amino acids. Germline V gene lookup returns CDR1 MDHEN and CDR2 SYDVKM. The CDR3 DNA is TGTGCCAGCAGTTCAACCGGGGAGAACACCGGGGAGCTGTTTTTT. It specifies CASSSTGENTGELFF.

This clonotype was seen many times. The chain joins TRBV7-9 to TRBJ2-5, with D possibly matching TRBD2 (5 bases). Per the germline V gene, CDR1 is SEHNR and CDR2 is FQNEAQ (reference sequence). CDR3 length equals 13 residues. Trimming took 1 base from V and 4 from J, leaving 7 bases between them. The CDR3 nucleotides read TGTGCCAGCAGCTTAGATGGGAGAGAGACCCAGTACTTC. It yields the protein CASSLDGRETQYF.

This rearrangement joins TRBV20-1 to TRBJ2-6; D remains unclear. The V gene lost 7 bases and the J gene lost 3 bases, with 13 bases spanning the gap. Germline V gene sequence: CDR1 DFQATT, CDR2 SNEGSKA (reference sequence). This CDR3 has 14 amino acids. The CDR3 here is CSVKRVLGANVLTF. CDR3 bases: TGCAGTGTCAAACGGGTTCTTGGGGCCAACGTCCTGACTTTC.

This chain connects TRBV28 to TRBJ2-3; TRBD1 matches at 7 bases. CDR3 length equals 15 residues. CDR1 is MDHEN and CDR2 is SYDVKM in the germline V gene. With 7 bases clipped from V and 0 bases from J, the junction kept 7 bases outside the gene matches. CDR3 region: CASTPDRTSTDTQYF. The CDR3 DNA reads TGTGCCAGCACCCCGGACAGGACCAGCACAGATACGCAGTATTTT.

As for this clonotype: The limits of the CDR3 on the DNA are not certain, so only TCRdb's listed CDR3 is given. V gene TRBV9 combines with J gene TRBJ2-1; the table names TRBD2, a call not compared with the DNA. Germline-derived CDR1 and CDR2 are SGDLS and YYNGEE. Ends included, the CDR3 has 16 residues. The CDR3 sequence is CASSVVGPGGYNEQFF.

The rearrangement joins TRBV9 to TRBJ2-1; 13 nucleotides match TRBD2. This CDR3 region has 15 residues. With 3 bases clipped from V and 8 bases from J, the junction kept 5 bases outside the gene matches. In germline, CDR1 is SGDLS, CDR2 YYNGEE. The CDR3 DNA is TGTGCCAGCAGCGGACTAGCGGGAGGTTCCCATGAGCAGTTCTTC. It specifies CASSGLAGGSHEQFF.

With respect to this clonotype: At one end, the junction sequence differs from germline, possibly due to a read error. This chain uses TRBV5-1 with TRBJ1-1, with a weak D call TRBD1 (6 bases). The CDR3 covers 13 residues. CDR1 SGHRS and CDR2 YFSETQ come from the germline V gene. CDR3 sequence reads: CANSLEQGTEAFF. The CDR3, as DNA: TGCGCCAACAGCTTGGAACAGGGCACTGAAGCTTTCTTT.

V gene TRBV19 combines with J gene TRBJ1-1; D not certain. The CDR3 runs to 12 residues. Germline values: CDR1 LNHDA, CDR2 SQIVND (reference sequence). V lost 4 bases and J lost 1, with 4 bases in between. The CDR3 nucleotides read TGTGCCAGTAGTAAGAAGAACACTGAAGCTTTCTTT. This sequence encodes CASSKKNTEAFF. Drawing the rest from reference TRBV19 and TRBJ1-1, the complete variable domain is DGGITQSPKYLFRKEGQNVTLSCEQNLNHDAMYWYRQDPGQGLRLIYYSQIVNDFQKGDIAEGYSVSREKKESFPLTVTSAQKNPTAFYLCASSKKNTEAFFGQGTRLTVV.

The V gene is TRBV5-1, the J gene TRBJ2-5, with D uncertain. This CDR3 has 15 residues. Trimming stripped 3 bases from V and 1 base from J, with 13 bases between. Looked up from germline, CDR1 is SGHRS and CDR2 is YFSETQ. The CDR3 DNA follows: TGCGCCAGCAGCTCTAACCCGGAATCCCAAGAGACCCAGTACTTC. It yields the protein CASSSNPESQETQYF.

DNA of the CDR3: TGCAGTGCTAGAGATGCTAGCGGGAGGGAGAAAGAGACCCAGTACTTC. Its translation is CSARDASGREKETQYF. The chain carries TRBV20-1 and TRBJ2-5; TRBD2 matches at 12 bases. The length of the CDR3 is 16 residues. Germline V gives CDR1 DFQATT, CDR2 SNEGSKA (reference sequence). J was trimmed by 3 bases and V by 0 bases; bases with no gene match: 5.

This clonotype came up many times. The rearrangement links TRBV6-1 to TRBJ2-5, with 12 bases identical to TRBD2. CDR1 is MNHNS, CDR2 SASEGT, per germline. The V segment lost 5 bases and the J segment 2 bases; nucleotides outside the gene matches: 6. The CDR3 spans 16 residues. CDR3 in DNA: TGTGCCAGCAGTTACTCCGGGACTAGCGGGCAAGAGACCCAGTACTTC. Translation gives CASSYSGTSGQETQYF.

Ten or more counts support this clonotype. The CDR3 DNA sequence: TGTGCCAGCTCACCAACGGGACTAGCGGGAGTGGAGCAGTTCTTC. This translates into CASSPTGLAGVEQFF. The V and J genes are TRBV18 and TRBJ2-1, with 14 nucleotides matching TRBD2. This CDR3 comprises 15 residues. Per germline, CDR1 KGHSH and CDR2 LQKENI. The J segment lost 10 bases and the V segment lost 2 bases, leaving 4 bases of the junction unmatched. The full variable domain, its missing parts supplied by reference TRBV18 and TRBJ2-1, is NAGVMQNPRHLVRRRGQEARLRCSPMKGHSHVYWYRQLPEEGLKFMVYLQKENIIDESGMPKERFSAEFPKEGPSILRIQQVVRGDSAAYFCASSPTGLAGVEQFFGPGTRLTVL.

This clonotype was recorded many times. V gene TRBV6-1 combines with J gene TRBJ2-7; 14 nucleotides line up with TRBD2. Germline values: CDR1 MNHNS, CDR2 SASEGT. The CDR3 consists of 17 residues. The ends lost 5 bases at V and 4 bases at J; junction bases unmatched: 10. The CDR3 is CASSYGTSGSNFYEQYF. Here the CDR3 DNA reads TGTGCCAGCAGTTACGGGACTAGCGGGAGTAATTTTTACGAGCAGTACTTC.

This chain links TRBV28 with TRBJ2-7, with D unclear. The CDR3 runs 14 residues. The germline V gene has CDR1 MDHEN and CDR2 SYDVKM. The V and J ends lost 2 bases and 2 bases respectively, with 10 bases between them. The CDR3 spells CASSLALIPYEQYF. In DNA form, the CDR3 reads TGTGCCAGCAGTTTAGCCTTAATCCCCTACGAGCAGTACTTC.